The present entry profiles one TCR beta chain with its context. What it binds is unknown. TCRdb keeps only in-frame clones here, not all; method: immunoSEQ multiplex PCR. The repertoire holds roughly 10,000 clones, with around nine tenths as singletons. The germline gives CDR1 LGHNA, CDR2 YNFKEQ. The CDR3 covers 16 residues. These data are taken from a study of Tregs in tolerant kidney transplant recipients. Sequenced material: Tregs from blood cultured with allogeneic cells, taken before the transplant. V and J are TRBV4-2 and TRBJ2-5; 8 bases match TRBD1. Matching the DNA end better, TRBJ2-7 makes the J call doubtful. This clonotype originated in a human patient who received a combined kidney and bone marrow transplant. The CDR3 loop reads CASSQGKTGDSYEQYF. The CDR3 nucleotides read TGTGCCAGCAGCCAAGGGAAGACAGGGGACTCCTACGAGCAGTACTTC.